The rows below give T cell receptor beta chains drawn from one sample of a study of OX40 agonist ivuxolimab in advanced cancers. The repertoire was sequenced with immunoSEQ multiplex PCR; TCRdb's copy has only in-frame clones and lacks some. The table has more than 45,000 clones, 85% to 90% seen once. Sequences were derived from CD4+ or CD8+ T cells sorted from blood, sampled in a trial of the OX40 agonist ivuxolimab. The receptors stem from an adult with an advanced solid tumor such as melanoma, head and neck, liver or kidney cancer. CDR3s include the opening cysteine and the closing phenylalanine or tryptophan. The D gene is left open where the match is weak. Clone size appears in some rows only: once, few, many, or a class for an expanded clone.

CDR3nt: TGTGCCAGCAGCGTAGCTACAGGTGGAAACACCATATATTTT; CDR3aa: CASSVATGGNTIYF; abundance: NA; d_gene: NA; j_gene: TRBJ1-3; v_gene: TRBV9
CDR3nt: TGTGCCAGCAGTTTTCTGGGCCAGGGGCAGAAGACCCAGTACTTC; CDR3aa: CASSFLGQGQKTQYF; abundance: NA; d_gene: NA; j_gene: TRBJ2-5; v_gene: TRBV27
CDR3nt: TGTGCCAGCAGCTTAGCCGGGAGGGGGAATGAGCAGTTCTTC; CDR3aa: CASSLAGRGNEQFF; abundance: NA; d_gene: TRBD2; j_gene: TRBJ2-1; v_gene: TRBV7-8
CDR3nt: TGTGCCAGCAGTCCTTTATACGAGCAGTACTTC; CDR3aa: CASSPLYEQYF; abundance: NA; d_gene: NA; j_gene: TRBJ2-7; v_gene: TRBV6-6
CDR3nt: TGTGCCAGCAGTGAATATAGGCCAGGCTCGTACCAAGAGACCCAGTACTTC; CDR3aa: CASSEYRPGSYQETQYF; abundance: NA; d_gene: NA; j_gene: TRBJ2-5; v_gene: TRBV25-1
CDR3nt: TGTGCCAGCGATCTAGCGGGAGGTAGGTCGAATGAGCAGTTCTTC; CDR3aa: CASDLAGGRSNEQFF; abundance: NA; d_gene: TRBD2; j_gene: TRBJ2-1; v_gene: TRBV6-1
CDR3nt: TGTGCCAGCAGCTTGGGGGGACAGGGCAGCGGGGAGCAGTTCTTC; CDR3aa: CASSLGGQGSGEQFF; abundance: NA; d_gene: TRBD1; j_gene: TRBJ2-1; v_gene: TRBV5-8
CDR3nt: TGCGCCAGCAGTGAGTCGACAACTAGCGGAGGAGCGACGTACTTC; CDR3aa: CASSESTTSGGATYF; abundance: NA; d_gene: TRBD2; j_gene: TRBJ2-7; v_gene: TRBV10-1
CDR3nt: TGCAGTGCTCGCTCATCCGCGACCCAGTACTTC; CDR3aa: CSARSSATQYF; abundance: NA; d_gene: NA; j_gene: TRBJ2-5; v_gene: TRBV20-1
CDR3nt: TGTGCCAGCAGCCCCGGGACTAGCGGATACAATGAGCAGTTCTTC; CDR3aa: CASSPGTSGYNEQFF; abundance: NA; d_gene: TRBD2; j_gene: TRBJ2-1; v_gene: TRBV7-6
CDR3nt: TGTGCCAGTAGACTAGAGACAGGGGGCACTGAAGCTTTCTTT; CDR3aa: CASRLETGGTEAFF; abundance: few; d_gene: TRBD1; j_gene: TRBJ1-1; v_gene: TRBV19
CDR3nt: TGTGCCAGCTCACCTCGCCCGTCGCAGGGGGCTATGAACACTGAAGCTTTCTTT; CDR3aa: CASSPRPSQGAMNTEAFF; abundance: NA; d_gene: TRBD1; j_gene: TRBJ1-1; v_gene: TRBV18
CDR3nt: TGCGCCAGCAGCCCAACAAATAACCGCGTGAGCTCCTACGAGCAGTACTTC; CDR3aa: CASSPTNNRVSSYEQYF; abundance: NA; d_gene: NA; j_gene: TRBJ2-7; v_gene: TRBV5-1
CDR3nt: TGTGCCAGCAGTTTATATCGGGGGGCGACGAACACTGAAGCTTTCTTT; CDR3aa: CASSLYRGATNTEAFF; abundance: medium-sized; d_gene: NA; j_gene: TRBJ1-1; v_gene: TRBV27
CDR3nt: TGTGCTAGTGGGTACGGACAGGGGTTTAATGAAAAACTGTTTTTT; CDR3aa: CASGYGQGFNEKLFF; abundance: NA; d_gene: TRBD1; j_gene: TRBJ1-4; v_gene: TRBV12-5
CDR3nt: TGTGCCAGCAGCCATGGGGACAGATCTAGCGGGAGGGCCGTAAACGAGCAGTACTTC; CDR3aa: CASSHGDRSSGRAVNEQYF; abundance: NA; d_gene: TRBD2; j_gene: TRBJ2-7; v_gene: TRBV7-2
CDR3nt: TGTGCCACCAGCAGACCGAACTACGAGCAGTACTTC; CDR3aa: CATSRPNYEQYF; abundance: NA; d_gene: NA; j_gene: TRBJ2-7; v_gene: TRBV15
CDR3nt: TGCGCCAGCAGCTTAGACAGCAATCAGCCCCAGCATTTT; CDR3aa: CASSLDSNQPQHF; abundance: NA; d_gene: NA; j_gene: TRBJ1-5; v_gene: TRBV5-1
CDR3nt: TGTGCCAGTAGTCCGACAGGGGACCGGAAAAACATTCAGTACTTC; CDR3aa: CASSPTGDRKNIQYF; abundance: NA; d_gene: TRBD1; j_gene: TRBJ2-4; v_gene: TRBV19
CDR3nt: TGTGCCAGCAGCCCCGGACTAGTGTCCGGGGAGCTGTTTTTT; CDR3aa: CASSPGLVSGELFF; abundance: NA; d_gene: TRBD2; j_gene: TRBJ2-2; v_gene: TRBV9
CDR3nt: TGTGCCAGCAGTAAAACCAGGGGAGATGAAAAACTGTTTTTT; CDR3aa: CASSKTRGDEKLFF; abundance: NA; d_gene: NA; j_gene: TRBJ1-4; v_gene: TRBV6-1
CDR3nt: TGCAGCGTCCAAGGGGGCAGGGTTTCGGGGAATGAGCAGTTCTTC; CDR3aa: CSVQGGRVSGNEQFF; abundance: NA; d_gene: TRBD1; j_gene: TRBJ2-1; v_gene: TRBV29-1
CDR3nt: TGTGCCAGCAGCTTACACCCGGGAGAGTTGACAGATACGCAGTATTTT; CDR3aa: CASSLHPGELTDTQYF; abundance: NA; d_gene: NA; j_gene: TRBJ2-3; v_gene: TRBV7-2
CDR3nt: TGTGCCAGCAGGACACAGGGCTCCTACGAGCAGTACTTC; CDR3aa: CASRTQGSYEQYF; abundance: NA; d_gene: NA; j_gene: TRBJ2-7; v_gene: TRBV6-1
CDR3nt: TGTGCCAGCAGTTTAGGGACAGGGTCCTACGAGCAGTACTTC; CDR3aa: CASSLGTGSYEQYF; abundance: NA; d_gene: TRBD1; j_gene: TRBJ2-7; v_gene: TRBV27
CDR3nt: TGTGCCAGCAGTTTTCCGGGGGTCGGTATGAGCACAGATACGCAGTATTTT; CDR3aa: CASSFPGVGMSTDTQYF; abundance: few; d_gene: NA; j_gene: TRBJ2-3; v_gene: TRBV28